These T cell receptor beta chains were read from a single sample in a study of blood T cell repertoires in COVID-19. Sequenced by immunoSEQ multiplex PCR; TCRdb stores in-frame clones only, minus some. The profile shows some 400,000 clones, about nine tenths of them singletons. The sequencing sample was made of PBMCs or T cells enriched from blood (not recorded which). The source is a woman in her thirties or forties who had been exposed to COVID-19. Both conserved end residues are part of each CDR3. D genes are given only for firm matches. For some rows the clone size is stated as once, few or many, or as a class when expanded; others skip it.

>-|15|TRBV18|TRBD1|TRBJ1-5
CASSPASGGLQPQHF
TGTGCCAGCTCACCAGCGTCAGGGGGCCTTCAGCCCCAGCATTTT
>-|13|TRBV10-1|-|TRBJ2-1
CASGTLISNEQFF
TGCGCCAGCGGGACACTCATTTCTAATGAGCAGTTCTTC
>-|16|TRBV7-3|TRBD1|TRBJ1-1
CASSLMARGLNTEAFF
TGTGCCAGCAGCTTAATGGCCAGGGGGCTGAACACTGAAGCTTTCTTT
>-|12|TRBV28|-|TRBJ1-4
CASISGGEKLFF
TGTGCCAGCATCTCGGGGGGGGAAAAACTGTTTTTT
>-|15|TRBV19|TRBD1|TRBJ1-2
CASNLQGSFGYGYTF
TGTGCCAGTAATTTACAGGGGAGTTTTGGCTATGGCTACACCTTC
>-|14|TRBV29-1|TRBD1|TRBJ1-1
CSVGQGVMNTEAFF
TGCAGCGTCGGACAGGGGGTCATGAACACTGAAGCTTTCTTT
>-|14|TRBV6-4|-|TRBJ1-2
CASSAQENSYGYTF
TGTGCCAGCAGTGCGCAAGAAAACTCTTATGGCTACACCTTC
>-|13|TRBV2|-|TRBJ1-1
CASTEEMNTEAFF
TGTGCCAGCACCGAAGAGATGAACACTGAAGCTTTCTTT
>-|16|TRBV4-3|-|TRBJ2-3
CASSQDLAGGTDTQYF
TGCGCCAGCAGCCAAGATCTCGCGGGTGGCACAGATACGCAGTATTTT
>-|18|TRBV21-1|-|TRBJ1-5
CASSKESGGNYSNQPQHF
TGTGCCAGCAGCAAAGAATCAGGGGGCAACTATAGCAATCAGCCCCAGCATTTT
>-|14|TRBV30|TRBD1|TRBJ1-5
CAWRTGGSNQPQHF
TGTGCCTGGAGAACAGGGGGAAGCAATCAGCCCCAGCATTTT
>-|13|TRBV12-3/TRBV12-4|-|TRBJ2-6
CASSLRGANVLTF
TGTGCCAGCAGTTTGAGGGGGGCCAACGTCCTGACTTTC
>-|11|TRBV2|-|TRBJ2-5
CASSAQETQYF
TGTGCCAGCAGTGCTCAAGAGACCCAGTACTTC
>-|13|TRBV5-3|-|TRBJ1-2
CARSLGADSKNTF
TGTGCCAGAAGCTTGGGAGCGGACTCTAAGAACACCTTC
>-|16|TRBV7-2|TRBD2|TRBJ2-5
CASSPKGLAGLGTQYF
TGTGCCAGCAGCCCTAAAGGACTAGCGGGCCTGGGGACCCAGTACTTC
>many|13|TRBV3-1/TRBV3-2|-|TRBJ2-1
CASSLASRNEQFF
TGTGCCAGCAGCTTAGCCTCCCGGAATGAGCAGTTCTTC
>-|18|TRBV5-1|TRBD1|TRBJ1-1
CASSRGDRDRGWGTEAFF
TGCGCCAGCAGCCGTGGGGACCGGGACAGGGGTTGGGGCACTGAAGCTTTCTTT
>-|15|TRBV6-5|TRBD1|TRBJ2-7
CASASGQGKSYEQYF
TGTGCCAGCGCCTCGGGACAGGGGAAATCCTACGAGCAGTACTTC